This T cell receptor (beta chain) stems from a study of blood T cell repertoires in COVID-19. This clone was seen a single time. The CDR3 has 14 residues. Germline-derived CDR1 and CDR2 are SGHTS and YDEGEE. Trimming took 4 bases from V and 7 from J; bases not matched to a gene: 6. In the original workflow: From reference gene primer amplification, estimates of nucleated cell counts were derived. This table comes from immunoSEQ multiplex PCR, and its TCRdb copy is limited to in-frame clones, with some not included. That table is the source of V, J and clone size, and D and trimming were worked out from the DNA. The sample lists about 240,000 clones, around 90% seen once, with about 0.8% in the top ten.

V usage is TRBV5-8 and J usage is TRBJ2-1, with 9 positions matching TRBD2. The sequencing input was peripheral blood. The TCR comes from a woman aged 25 to 39 with acute or convalescent COVID-19. The CDR3 loop reads CASSRREGFNEQFF. CDR3 bases: TGTGCCAGCAGCCGGCGGGAGGGATTTAATGAGCAGTTCTTC.